The 13 T cell receptor beta chains below were found in one sample sequenced in a study of T cells in localized non-small cell lung cancer (dated by TCRdb to the early 2020s). Libraries came from the immunoSEQ multiplex PCR assay. This is the immuneACCESS table as TCRdb keeps it, with only in-frame sequences that have V and J called. A part of the clones is gone; compared with another copy, unresolved V genes explain less than half, and the rest is unexplained. Here the sample has approximately 30,000 clones; 70% to 90% occur a single time. The ten largest make up less than 5% of the sample. Source: peripheral blood, taken before any cancer treatment. Source of these receptors: a male donor older than 55 with stage III lung adenocarcinoma.

Worth noting for this clone: One junction end disagrees with the germline gene, perhaps due to a read error. The chain carries TRBV7-8 and TRBJ1-6; D gene uncertain. Germline CDR1 reads SGHVS; CDR2 reads FQNEAQ. The CDR3 has 16 residues. The CDR3 DNA follows: TGTGCCAGCAGCTTAATAGGATTTTCCTATAATTCACCCCCCCACTTT. Translation gives CASSLIGFSYNSPPHF.

The chain uses TRBV11-2 and TRBJ2-5, with D perhaps matching TRBD1 or TRBD2 (5 bases each). The V gene lost 8 bases and the J gene lost 5 bases, with 21 bases spanning the gap. The V gene's germline CDR1 is SGHAT and CDR2 FQNNGV. CDR3 length: 15 residues. The CDR3 DNA follows: TGTGCCAGCGGAACCGGGACCTGGACGAGCGAGACCCAGTACTTC. Translated: CASGTGTWTSETQYF.

The rearrangement uses TRBV29-1 and TRBJ2-7, with 10 positions matching TRBD2. V was clipped by 4 bases and J by 5 bases; unmatched bases: 5. The CDR3 is made up of 13 amino acids. Germline loops: CDR1 SQVTM, CDR2 ANQGSEA. CDR3 amino acids: CSVGPSGRNEQYF. The CDR3 nucleotides are TGCAGCGTTGGACCTAGCGGGAGAAACGAGCAGTACTTC.

This chain connects TRBV7-9 to TRBJ2-3; 10 positions agree with TRBD1. This CDR3 has 14 amino acids. Germline V gives CDR1 SEHNR, CDR2 FQNEAQ (reference sequence). The CDR3 here is CAFPGTGETDTQYF. CDR3 bases: TGTGCTTTCCCCGGGACAGGGGAAACAGATACGCAGTATTTT.

The V call is TRBV11-2, the J call TRBJ2-5; no firm D call. The CDR3 is 14 residues long. V lost 0 bases to trimming and J lost 2 bases, with 7 bases between them. The germline V gene encodes CDR1 SGHAT and CDR2 FQNNGV. CDR3 loop: CASSLEGFQETQYF. DNA for the CDR3: TGTGCCAGCAGCTTAGAGGGCTTTCAAGAGACCCAGTACTTC.

CDR3 DNA sequence: TGCGCCAGCAGCTTGCGCGCGTCCTCCTACAATGAGCAGTTCTTC. It is translated as CASSLRASSYNEQFF. The chain recombines TRBV5-1 with TRBJ2-1, with D unresolved. The CDR3 totals 15 residues. V was clipped by 1 base and J by 0 bases, with 8 bases between them. Germline CDR1 is SGHRS and CDR2 is YFSETQ.

In this sample, this clone turned up a few times. The chain joins TRBV6-6 to TRBJ1-4; a possible D gene is TRBD1 (5 bases). The germline gives CDR1 MNHNY, CDR2 SVGAGI (reference sequence). Trimming pared 5 bases from V and 0 bases from J, leaving 10 bases between. This CDR3 contains 15 residues. CDR3 residues: CASSGGATTNEKLFF. CDR3 DNA sequence: TGTGCCAGCAGTGGCGGGGCCACAACTAATGAAAAACTGTTTTTT.

This chain links TRBV10-1 with TRBJ2-2, with unresolved D. This CDR3 comprises 15 residues. Germline V gene sequence: CDR1 WNHNN, CDR2 SYGVQD (reference sequence). With 2 bases removed from V and 1 base from J, the gap between germline ends came to 8 bases. The CDR3 region is CASSEPGLNTGELFF. CDR3 nucleotides: TGCGCCAGCAGTGAGCCCGGCTTGAACACCGGGGAGCTGTTTTTT.

This clone came up once. V and J are TRBV6-1 and TRBJ2-5; D possibly corresponds to TRBD1 (6 bases). Germline V gives CDR1 MNHNS, CDR2 SASEGT. Trimming removed 6 bases from V and 5 bases from J, with 10 bases in between. The CDR3 is 12 residues long. The CDR3 reads CASRQGWETQYF. CDR3 bases: TGTGCCAGCAGACAGGGTTGGGAGACCCAGTACTTC.

This chain uses TRBV7-9 with TRBJ2-3; no firm D call. V lost 3 bases and J 6 bases, leaving 4 bases between the germline ends. The CDR3 runs 11 residues. The germline gives CDR1 SEHNR, CDR2 FQNEAQ (reference sequence). The CDR3 loop is CASSFDDTQYF. Written as DNA, the CDR3 is TGTGCCAGCAGCTTCGACGATACGCAGTATTTT. Combining the CDR3 with reference TRBV7-9 and TRBJ2-3 gives the whole variable domain DTGVSQNPRHKITKRGQNVTFRCDPISEHNRLYWYRQTLGQGPEFLTYFQNEAQLEKSRLLSDRFSAERPKGSFSTLEIQRTEQGDSAMYLCASSFDDTQYFGPGTRLTVL.

The J gene is TRBJ1-3, the V gene TRBV5-4; 7 bases agree with TRBD1. Trimming took 3 bases from V and 1 from J; bases not matched to a gene: 7. This CDR3 contains 16 residues. Per germline, CDR1 SGHNT and CDR2 YYREEE (reference sequence). DNA for the CDR3: TGTGCCAGCAGCTCCCCCGCAGGGGGGTCTGGAAACACCATATATTTT. It codes for CASSSPAGGSGNTIYF.

The chain has TRBV4-1 and TRBJ2-2; TRBD2 aligns across 8 bases. Unmatched junction bases numbered 14, after V lost 0 bases and J lost 5 bases. This CDR3 is built from 19 residues. The germline V gene encodes CDR1 MGHRA and CDR2 YSYEKL. CDR3: CASSQDWVARTSSTGELFF. CDR3 nucleotides: TGCGCCAGCAGCCAAGATTGGGTTGCGCGGACTAGCTCAACCGGGGAGCTGTTTTTT.

The gene calls are TRBV6-5 and TRBJ2-5; 12 positions agree with TRBD2. Trimming cost V 6 bases and J 5 bases; bases outside gene matches: 7. Germline lookup yields CDR1 MNHEY and CDR2 SVGAGI. The CDR3 extends over 15 amino acids. CDR3 in amino acids: CASRRTSGVWETQYF. DNA of the CDR3: TGTGCCAGCAGACGGACTAGCGGGGTGTGGGAGACCCAGTACTTC.